There are many counts of the clone carrying this T cell receptor beta chain. Antigen: not known. TCRdb redid the calling of the 5' RACE reads with MiXCR, one entry per CDR3 protein. The sample has approximately 73,000 distinct CDR3 sequences, around 11% seen once; the top ten hold 4.7%. These data come from a study of early T cells in non-severe SARS-CoV-2 infection. Study information: From unsorted whole blood, bulk RNA was sequenced, and the chains remained unpaired. General study findings and limits: VDJdb matching favored anti-spike CD8 responses, missing private and CD4 specificities.

The length of the CDR3 is 16 residues. Germline-derived CDR1 and CDR2 are MNHNS and SASEGT. V shed 2 bases, J shed 3 bases, and the junction held 6 bases outside the gene matches. Input material: whole blood. The chain links TRBV6-1 to TRBJ2-1; TRBD1 matches at 8 bases. This clonotype was obtained from an adult who was a healthcare worker with PCR-confirmed SARS-CoV-2 infection or an uninfected control (not recorded which). The CDR3 protein is CASSENSGGVYNEQFF. The CDR3 DNA follows: TGTGCCAGCAGTGAAAATTCAGGGGGCGTCTACAATGAGCAGTTCTTC.